The 3 T cell receptor beta chains in this list originate from one sample, sequenced in a study of blood T cell repertoires in COVID-19. Profiling relied on immunoSEQ multiplex PCR, and the TCRdb table lists in-frame clones only, not all of them. The sample lists about 87,000 clones; roughly 86% were seen once. Specimen: peripheral blood. All receptors derive from a man aged 35 to 55 with acute or convalescent COVID-19.

The V gene is TRBV19, the J gene TRBJ1-5, with TRBD1 matching 8 bases. After removal of 3 bases from V and 5 bases from J, the junction contained 6 bases not matched to a gene. CDR3 size: 15 residues. Germline V lookup: CDR1 LNHDA, CDR2 SQIVND (reference sequence). CDR3 sequence (DNA): TGTGCCAGTAGTATCGGGACAGGCAGCGATCAGCCCCAGCATTTT. Amino acid sequence: CASSIGTGSDQPQHF.

The chain carries TRBV4-2 and TRBJ2-4; D possibly corresponds to TRBD1 (5 bases). CDR1 and CDR2 from the germline V gene are LGHNA and YNFKEQ. CDR3 size: 15 residues. The V end was cut by 0 bases, the J end by 5 bases, with 11 bases between. The CDR3 DNA reads as TGTGCCAGCAGCCAAGAGATCAGGGAACAAAACATTCAGTACTTC. Protein sequence: CASSQEIREQNIQYF.

The J gene is TRBJ1-5, the V gene TRBV11-2; 8 nucleotides line up with TRBD1. V shed 4 bases and J 2 bases; nucleotides not matched to a gene: 1. The CDR3 runs to 14 residues. Germline lookup yields CDR1 SGHAT and CDR2 FQNNGV. The DNA for the CDR3 is TGTGCCAGCAGCTCGACAGGGGGCAATCAGCCCCAGCATTTT. It codes for CASSSTGGNQPQHF.